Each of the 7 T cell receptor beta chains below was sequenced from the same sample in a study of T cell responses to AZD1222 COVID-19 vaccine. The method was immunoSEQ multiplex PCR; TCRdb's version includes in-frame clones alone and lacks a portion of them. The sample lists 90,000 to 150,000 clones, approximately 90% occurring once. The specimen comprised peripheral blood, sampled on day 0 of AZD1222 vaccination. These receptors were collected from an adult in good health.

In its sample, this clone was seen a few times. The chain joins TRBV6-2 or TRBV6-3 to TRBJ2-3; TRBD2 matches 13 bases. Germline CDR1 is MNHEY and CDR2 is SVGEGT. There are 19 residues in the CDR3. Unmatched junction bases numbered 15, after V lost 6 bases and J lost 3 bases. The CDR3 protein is CASSSGGSGTSGKTDTQYF. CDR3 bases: TGTGCCAGCAGCAGTGGGGGCTCCGGGACTAGCGGGAAAACAGATACGCAGTATTTT.

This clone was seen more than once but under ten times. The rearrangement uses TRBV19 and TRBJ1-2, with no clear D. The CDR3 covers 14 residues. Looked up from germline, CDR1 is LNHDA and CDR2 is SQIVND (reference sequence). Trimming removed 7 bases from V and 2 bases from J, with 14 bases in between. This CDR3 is CASTAGPGNYGYTF. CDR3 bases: TGTGCCAGTACCGCCGGTCCAGGCAACTATGGCTACACCTTC.

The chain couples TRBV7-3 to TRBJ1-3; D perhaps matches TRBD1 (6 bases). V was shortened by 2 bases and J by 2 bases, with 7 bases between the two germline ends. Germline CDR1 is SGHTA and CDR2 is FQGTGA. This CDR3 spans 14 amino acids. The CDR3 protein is CASSLGGPGNTIYF. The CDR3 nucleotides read TGTGCCAGCAGCTTAGGGGGCCCTGGAAACACCATATATTTT.

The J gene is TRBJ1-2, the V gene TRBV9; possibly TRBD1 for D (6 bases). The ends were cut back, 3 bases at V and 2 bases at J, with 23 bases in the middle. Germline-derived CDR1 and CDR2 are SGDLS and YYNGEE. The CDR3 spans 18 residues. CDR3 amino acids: CASSAPTPGAGPNYGYTF. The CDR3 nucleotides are TGTGCCAGCAGCGCGCCCACACCGGGGGCTGGCCCAAACTATGGCTACACCTTC. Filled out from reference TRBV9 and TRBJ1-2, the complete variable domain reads DSGVTQTPKHLITATGQRVTLRCSPRSGDLSVYWYQQSLDQGLQFLIQYYNGEERAKGNILERFSAQQFPDLHSELNLSSLELGDSALYFCASSAPTPGAGPNYGYTFGSGTRLTVV.

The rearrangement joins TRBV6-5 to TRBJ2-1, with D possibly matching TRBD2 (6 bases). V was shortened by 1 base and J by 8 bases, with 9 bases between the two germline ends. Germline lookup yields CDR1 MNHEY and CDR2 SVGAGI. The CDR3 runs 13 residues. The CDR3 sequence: CASSYWGVDEQFF. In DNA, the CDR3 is TGTGCCAGCAGTTACTGGGGGGTGGATGAGCAGTTCTTC.

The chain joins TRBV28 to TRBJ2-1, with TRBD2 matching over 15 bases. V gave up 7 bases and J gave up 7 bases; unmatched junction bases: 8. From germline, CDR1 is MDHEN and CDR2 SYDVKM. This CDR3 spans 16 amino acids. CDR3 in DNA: TGTGCCAGCACTGACGGACTAGCGGGAGGGCTGAATGAGCAGTTCTTC. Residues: CASTDGLAGGLNEQFF.

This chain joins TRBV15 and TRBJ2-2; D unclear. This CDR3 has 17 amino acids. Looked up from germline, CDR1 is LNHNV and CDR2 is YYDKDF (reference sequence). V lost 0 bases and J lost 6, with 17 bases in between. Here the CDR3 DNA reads TGTGCCACCAGCAGAGATCGGCTGGCGGCTAGTGCCGGGGAGCTGTTTTTT. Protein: CATSRDRLAASAGELFF.